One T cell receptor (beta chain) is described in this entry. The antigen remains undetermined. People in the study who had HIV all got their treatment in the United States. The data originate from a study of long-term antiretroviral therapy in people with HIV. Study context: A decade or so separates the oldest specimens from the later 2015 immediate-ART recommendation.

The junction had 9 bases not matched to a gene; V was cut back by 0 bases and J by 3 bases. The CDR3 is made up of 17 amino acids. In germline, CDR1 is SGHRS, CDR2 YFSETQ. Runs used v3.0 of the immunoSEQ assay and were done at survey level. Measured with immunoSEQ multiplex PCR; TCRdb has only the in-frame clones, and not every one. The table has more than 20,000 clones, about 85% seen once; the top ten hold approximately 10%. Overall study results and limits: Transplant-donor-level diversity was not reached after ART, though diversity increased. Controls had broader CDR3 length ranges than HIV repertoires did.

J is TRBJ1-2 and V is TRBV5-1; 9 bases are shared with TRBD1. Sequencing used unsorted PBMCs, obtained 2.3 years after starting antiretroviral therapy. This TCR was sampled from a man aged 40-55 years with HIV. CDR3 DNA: TGCGCCAGCAGCTTGGGGACAGGGGAACGCGACTACTATGGCTACACCTTC. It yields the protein CASSLGTGERDYYGYTF.